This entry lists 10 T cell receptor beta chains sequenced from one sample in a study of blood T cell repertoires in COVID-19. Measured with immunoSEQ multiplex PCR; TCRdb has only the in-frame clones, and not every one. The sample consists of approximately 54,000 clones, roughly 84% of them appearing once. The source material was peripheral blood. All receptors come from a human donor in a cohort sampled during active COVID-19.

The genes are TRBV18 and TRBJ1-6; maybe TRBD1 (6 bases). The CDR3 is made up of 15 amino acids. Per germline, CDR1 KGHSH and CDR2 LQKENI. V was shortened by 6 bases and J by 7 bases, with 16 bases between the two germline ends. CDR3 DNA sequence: TGTGCCAGCTCGCCTACTCAGGGACACAATTCACCCCTCCACTTT. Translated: CASSPTQGHNSPLHF.

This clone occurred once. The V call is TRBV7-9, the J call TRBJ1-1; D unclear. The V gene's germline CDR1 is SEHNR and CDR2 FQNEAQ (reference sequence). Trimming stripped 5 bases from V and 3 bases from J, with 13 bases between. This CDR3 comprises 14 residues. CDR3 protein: CASSRLQVDTEAFF. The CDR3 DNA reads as TGTGCCAGCAGCCGATTACAAGTGGACACTGAAGCTTTCTTT.

The CDR3 loop reads CASGKGVDHEQYF. In DNA, the CDR3 is TGTGCCTCCGGGAAGGGTGTAGACCACGAGCAGTACTTC. V gene TRBV6-5 combines with J gene TRBJ2-7, with D perhaps TRBD2 (5 bases). V was cut by 11 bases and J by 5 bases, with 19 bases left in between. The CDR3 spans 13 residues. Germline V gene data show CDR1 as MNHEY and CDR2 as SVGAGI.

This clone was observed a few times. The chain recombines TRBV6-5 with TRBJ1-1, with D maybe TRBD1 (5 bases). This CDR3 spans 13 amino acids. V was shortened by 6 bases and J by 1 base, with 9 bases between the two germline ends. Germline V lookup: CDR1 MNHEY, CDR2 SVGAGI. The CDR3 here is CASRRQQNTEAFF. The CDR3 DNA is TGTGCCAGCAGGCGACAGCAGAACACTGAAGCTTTCTTT.

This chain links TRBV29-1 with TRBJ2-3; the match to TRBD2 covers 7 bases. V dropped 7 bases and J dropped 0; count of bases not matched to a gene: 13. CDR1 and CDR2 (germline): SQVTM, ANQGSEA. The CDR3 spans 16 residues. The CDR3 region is CSAIQSGGTSTDTQYF. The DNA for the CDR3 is TGCAGCGCCATCCAATCGGGGGGAACTAGCACAGATACGCAGTATTTT.

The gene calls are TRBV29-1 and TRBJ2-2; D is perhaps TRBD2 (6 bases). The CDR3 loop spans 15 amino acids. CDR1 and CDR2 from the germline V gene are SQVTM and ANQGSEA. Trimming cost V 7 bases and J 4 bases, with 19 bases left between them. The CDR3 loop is CSAKDPGEGTGELFF. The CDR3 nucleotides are TGCAGCGCTAAAGATCCGGGAGAAGGCACCGGGGAGCTGTTTTTT.

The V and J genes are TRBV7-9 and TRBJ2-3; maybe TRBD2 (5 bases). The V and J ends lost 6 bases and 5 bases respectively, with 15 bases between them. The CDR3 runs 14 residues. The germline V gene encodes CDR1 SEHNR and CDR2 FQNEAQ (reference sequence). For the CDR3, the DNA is TGTGCCAGCAGACTTAGCGCGACGGGAGATACGCAGTATTTT. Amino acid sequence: CASRLSATGDTQYF.

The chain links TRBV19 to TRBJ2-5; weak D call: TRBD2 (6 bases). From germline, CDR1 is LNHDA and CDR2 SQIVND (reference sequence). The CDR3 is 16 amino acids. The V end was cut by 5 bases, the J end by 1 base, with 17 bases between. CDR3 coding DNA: TGTGCCAGTAGTGGCCGTCTAGCGTCGCTCCAAGAGACCCAGTACTTC. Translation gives CASSGRLASLQETQYF. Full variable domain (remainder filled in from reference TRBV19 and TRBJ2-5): DGGITQSPKYLFRKEGQNVTLSCEQNLNHDAMYWYRQDPGQGLRLIYYSQIVNDFQKGDIAEGYSVSREKKESFPLTVTSAQKNPTAFYLCASSGRLASLQETQYFGPGTRLLVL.

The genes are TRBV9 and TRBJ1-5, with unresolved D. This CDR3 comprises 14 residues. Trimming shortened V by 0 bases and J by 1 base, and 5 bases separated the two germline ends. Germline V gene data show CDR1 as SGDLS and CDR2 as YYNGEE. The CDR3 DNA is TGTGCCAGCAGCGTAGGACTGAGCAATCAGCCCCAGCATTTT. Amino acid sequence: CASSVGLSNQPQHF.

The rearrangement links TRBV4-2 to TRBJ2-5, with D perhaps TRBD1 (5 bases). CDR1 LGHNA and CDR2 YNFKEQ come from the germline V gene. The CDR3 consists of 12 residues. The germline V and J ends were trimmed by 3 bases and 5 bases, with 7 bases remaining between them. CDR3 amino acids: CASSHAGETQYF. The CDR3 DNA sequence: TGTGCCAGCAGCCACGCAGGGGAGACCCAGTACTTC.